This passage covers 24 T cell receptor beta chains from one sample sequenced in a study of T cell clones after liver transplantation. Sequenced by immunoSEQ multiplex PCR; TCRdb stores in-frame clones only, minus some. There are about 70,000 clones in the sample; over 70% occur only once, and about 0.79% lies in the top ten. The sequencing used CD4+ T cells from blood, collected 12 months after liver transplant. Every receptor here comes from a human patient who received a liver transplant. Some T cells may be transferred from the graft donor.

This clone was detected once. The chain recombines TRBV5-1 with TRBJ2-3, with unresolved D. The V end was cut by 1 base, the J end by 2 bases, with 8 bases between. The CDR3 sequence is 14 residues long. Germline loops: CDR1 SGHRS, CDR2 YFSETQ. CDR3 in amino acids: CASSLIILTDTQYF. In DNA form, the CDR3 reads TGCGCCAGCAGCTTGATAATACTCACAGATACGCAGTATTTT.

In this sample, this clone turned up a few times. J is TRBJ2-7 and V is TRBV7-8; TRBD1 matches 7 bases. J lost 0 bases, V lost 4 bases, and 6 bases had no gene match. Germline CDR1 and CDR2: SGHVS and FQNEAQ. The CDR3 runs 15 residues. CDR3 coding DNA: TGTGCCAGCAGCTCTAGAGGGGGCCTCTCCTACGAGCAGTACTTC. This gives the protein CASSSRGGLSYEQYF. The full variable domain, with the rest looked up from reference TRBV7-8 and TRBJ2-7, is GAGVSQSPRYKVAKRGQDVALRCDPISGHVSLFWYQQALGQGPEFLTYFQNEAQLDKSGLPSDRFFAERPEGSVSTLKIQRTQQEDSAVYLCASSSRGGLSYEQYFGPGTRLTVT.

V and J are TRBV9 and TRBJ1-2, with D unclear. The CDR3 spans 13 residues. Germline loops: CDR1 SGDLS, CDR2 YYNGEE. V dropped 4 bases and J dropped 2 bases, with 9 bases sitting between them. The CDR3 region has the DNA TGTGCCAGCAGCCGTGACGAGAACTATGGCTACACCTTC. Its protein product is CASSRDENYGYTF.

The rearrangement links TRBV28 to TRBJ1-2; D is unresolved. Germline V gives CDR1 MDHEN, CDR2 SYDVKM. Trimming left V 2 bases short and J 0 bases short, with 4 bases between. This CDR3 is 13 amino acids long. CDR3 coding DNA: TGTGCCAGCAGTTTAGGGCCTAACTATGGCTACACCTTC. Translating gives CASSLGPNYGYTF.

The rearrangement joins TRBV29-1 to TRBJ2-1, with D maybe TRBD2 (6 bases). The germline CDR1 and CDR2 sequences are SQVTM and ANQGSEA. Trimming removed 4 bases from V and 4 bases from J, with 14 bases in between. The length of the CDR3 is 14 residues. The CDR3 loop reads CSVGDGGIYNEQFF. The CDR3 region has the DNA TGCAGCGTTGGGGACGGGGGAATTTACAATGAGCAGTTCTTC.

This clone was seen more than once but under ten times. This rearrangement joins TRBV30 to TRBJ1-1; no definite D call. CDR1 and CDR2 from the germline V gene are GTSNPN and SVGIG (reference sequence). The CDR3 has 13 residues. The germline V and J ends were trimmed by 0 bases and 3 bases, with 8 bases remaining between them. The CDR3 loop reads CAWSVSEYTEAFF. CDR3 sequence (DNA): TGTGCCTGGAGTGTATCCGAGTACACTGAAGCTTTCTTT.

This clone was seen just once. V gene TRBV11-2 combines with J gene TRBJ1-2, with TRBD1 as a possible D gene (6 bases). Germline values: CDR1 SGHAT, CDR2 FQNNGV. The CDR3 has 12 amino acids. V was cut by 1 base and J by 14 bases, with 14 bases left in between. This CDR3 is CASSLGDNPTTF. The CDR3 bases are TGTGCCAGCAGCTTAGGGGACAATCCGACAACCTTC.

This rearrangement joins TRBV9 to TRBJ2-1; tentatively, D is TRBD1 or TRBD2 (5 bases each). In germline, CDR1 is SGDLS, CDR2 YYNGEE. Deletions cut 2 bases from V and 3 bases from J, with 15 bases between. The CDR3 sequence is 16 residues long. CDR3 loop: CASSVSGPTIYNEQFF. In DNA form, the CDR3 reads TGTGCCAGCAGCGTCTCGGGACCAACGATCTACAATGAGCAGTTCTTC.

The chain employs TRBV2 and TRBJ1-4; no firm D call. Germline V lookup: CDR1 SNHLY, CDR2 FYNNEI. V lost 8 bases and J lost 0, with 16 bases in between. The CDR3 contains 16 residues. The CDR3 DNA sequence: TGTGCCAGCGCCCCCCCCCAGCTCGCAACTAATGAAAAACTGTTTTTT. Translated: CASAPPQLATNEKLFF. The complete variable domain, with remaining parts taken from reference TRBV2 and TRBJ1-4, reads EPEVTQTPSHQVTQMGQEVILRCVPISNHLYFYWYRQILGQKVEFLVSFYNNEISEKSEIFDDQFSVERPDGSNFTLKIRSTKLEDSAMYFCASAPPQLATNEKLFFGSGTQLSVL.

This chain joins TRBV5-6 and TRBJ1-2, with a weak D call TRBD1 (6 bases). From germline, CDR1 is SGHDT and CDR2 YYEEEE. Trimming cost V 4 bases and J 7 bases, with 20 bases left between them. The CDR3 has 15 residues. The CDR3 DNA follows: TGTGCCAGCAGCACCCCCCAGGGGCGCGCACTTGGCTACACCTTC. Translated, it gives CASSTPQGRALGYTF.

V and J are TRBV14 and TRBJ1-4, with 11 bases matching TRBD1. There are 15 residues in the CDR3. V was pared by 6 bases and J by 7 bases, with 7 bases of the junction left unmatched. CDR1 is SGHDN and CDR2 is FVKESK in the germline V gene. The CDR3 is CASRLGQGAREKLFF. DNA of the CDR3: TGTGCCAGCAGACTCGGACAGGGGGCGCGTGAAAAACTGTTTTTT.

In DNA, the CDR3 is TGTGCCAGTAGCAGTGGACAGGGGCGCCACAATGAGCAGTTCTTC. Translation: CASSSGQGRHNEQFF. The rearrangement links TRBV19 to TRBJ2-1; 9 bases align to TRBD1. The ends lost 6 bases at V and 5 bases at J; junction bases unmatched: 8. Per germline, CDR1 LNHDA and CDR2 SQIVND (reference sequence). The CDR3 spans 15 residues.

The gene calls are TRBV1 and TRBJ2-7; the DNA was not compared with TRBD2, the D call given in the table. TRBV1 is noted as a pseudogene. This CDR3 has 15 residues. In DNA form, the CDR3 reads TGCACCAGAAATAGAGGGGCTAGCGGAGTTTACGAGCAGTACTTC. Amino acids: CTRNRGASGVYEQYF.

J is TRBJ1-2 and V is TRBV6-6; a weak D match, TRBD1 (6 bases). CDR3 length: 14 residues. Germline CDR1 MNHNY, CDR2 SVGAGI (reference sequence). V lost 2 bases, J lost 2 bases, and 9 bases lay in between. The CDR3 nucleotides read TGTGCCAGCAGTTACACAGGACAGAACTATGGCTACACCTTC. Its translation is CASSYTGQNYGYTF.

The CDR3 coding sequence is TGTGCCAGCGGGGGCTGGTACGAGCAGTACTTC. It codes for CASGGWYEQYF. V is TRBV28 and J is TRBJ2-7; a possible D gene is TRBD1 (6 bases). Germline lookup yields CDR1 MDHEN and CDR2 SYDVKM. The length of the CDR3 is 11 residues. Trimming stripped 8 bases from V and 4 bases from J, with 9 bases between.

The chain is built from TRBV6-5 and TRBJ2-7, with a possible D match to TRBD2 (6 bases). V gave up 8 bases and J gave up 6 bases, with 20 bases separating them. Per the germline V gene, CDR1 is MNHEY and CDR2 is SVGAGI. The CDR3 contains 14 residues. Written as DNA, the CDR3 is TGTGCCAGCCCGGAGGCGGGGCGGGAAGGCGAGCAGTACTTC. Its translation is CASPEAGREGEQYF.

This clone is a singleton in its sample. The chain has TRBV2 and TRBJ2-2; D is tentatively TRBD1 or TRBD2 (5 bases each). The CDR3 contains 14 residues. Germline V gene data show CDR1 as SNHLY and CDR2 as FYNNEI. V lost 8 bases and J lost 1, with 11 bases in between. The CDR3 is CASRDDMNTGELFF. CDR3 DNA sequence: TGTGCCAGCCGGGACGACATGAACACCGGGGAGCTGTTTTTT.

The V and J genes are TRBV2 and TRBJ2-3; D is unclear. Deletions cut 5 bases from V and 2 bases from J, with 5 bases between. There are 12 residues in the CDR3. Germline CDR1 reads SNHLY; CDR2 reads FYNNEI. CDR3 DNA sequence: TGTGCCAGCAGTCGCGTCACAGATACGCAGTATTTT. This sequence encodes CASSRVTDTQYF.

V usage is TRBV11-2 and J usage is TRBJ2-3, with no clear D. The CDR3 runs to 11 residues. Trimming pared 4 bases from V and 6 bases from J, leaving 5 bases between. Germline V gene lookup returns CDR1 SGHAT and CDR2 FQNNGV. Here the CDR3 DNA reads TGTGCCAGCAGCTATATCGATACGCAGTATTTT. Translated, it gives CASSYIDTQYF.

The rearrangement joins TRBV18 to TRBJ1-1; no clear D gene. V was pared by 8 bases and J by 3 bases, with 13 bases between. The CDR3 sequence is 13 residues long. Looked up from germline, CDR1 is KGHSH and CDR2 is LQKENI. CDR3 protein: CASPTALDTEAFF. The CDR3, as DNA: TGTGCCAGCCCCACCGCATTGGACACTGAAGCTTTCTTT.

The chain employs TRBV5-1 and TRBJ2-7; D is perhaps TRBD2 (6 bases). Germline V gene data show CDR1 as SGHRS and CDR2 as YFSETQ. The CDR3 totals 15 residues. The ends were cut back, 0 bases at V and 7 bases at J, with 17 bases in the middle. As DNA, the CDR3 is TGCGCCAGCAGCTTGGGTGGGCGGAGGGAATGGGAGCAGTACTTC. As protein: CASSLGGRREWEQYF.

J is TRBJ2-7 and V is TRBV2; weak D call: TRBD2 (6 bases). This CDR3 is 14 amino acids long. Trimming removed 7 bases at V and 3 bases at J, with 16 bases between. Germline V CDR1 and CDR2: SNHLY, FYNNEI. CDR3 coding DNA: TGTGCCAGCAAAGAATGGGACTCACACTACGAGCAGTACTTC. Translating gives CASKEWDSHYEQYF.

The chain combines TRBV19 with TRBJ1-2; TRBD1 is a possible D gene (5 bases). This CDR3 spans 16 amino acids. Deletions cut 6 bases from V and 0 bases from J, with 17 bases between. CDR1 and CDR2 (germline): LNHDA, SQIVND (reference sequence). DNA of the CDR3: TGTGCCAGTAGCGACCGGGGACGCGCCCCTAACTATGGCTACACCTTC. It yields the protein CASSDRGRAPNYGYTF.

The gene calls are TRBV11-2 and TRBJ2-7, with TRBD1 as a possible D gene (6 bases). The CDR3 has 13 residues. The V gene's germline CDR1 is SGHAT and CDR2 FQNNGV. Deletions cut 4 bases from V and 6 bases from J, with 13 bases between. Here the CDR3 reads CASSSNRDGEQYF. CDR3 in DNA: TGTGCCAGCAGCTCTAACAGGGATGGCGAGCAGTACTTC.